This paragraph covers one T cell receptor (beta chain) sequence. Its antigen is not known. The CDR3 consists of 14 residues. CDR1 ENHRY and CDR2 SYGVKD come from the germline V gene. Trimming cost V 3 bases and J 5 bases; bases outside gene matches: 6. These data originate in a study of identical twins. Regarding the study as a whole: Zero-insertion findings could be partly confounded by invariant cells (MAIT and iNKT cells). The abundant beta clonotypes from cord blood had fewer insertions, and memory repertoires had none of this. Twin pairs had excess sharing that was weaker in beta out-of-frame sequences.

TCRdb redid the calling of the 5' RACE reads with MiXCR, one entry per CDR3 protein. In the table there are over 550,000 distinct CDR3 sequences, 7% to 7.5% of which are singletons. A further study also used this sample, focusing on yellow fever vaccine responses in identical twins. That paper states: As reported, the vaccine T cell response of twins seemed partly convergent and partly personalized.

V gene TRBV10-3 combines with J gene TRBJ2-7, with 8 positions matching TRBD1. The receptor was isolated from a woman under 30 in good health. The sequencing input was PBMCs. The CDR3 sequence: CAISEDRGVHEQYV. The CDR3 bases are TGTGCCATCAGTGAAGACAGGGGAGTACACGAGCAGTACGTC.